What follows are 6 T cell receptor beta chains derived from one specimen sequenced in a study of T cell responses to AZD1222 COVID-19 vaccine. Libraries were prepared by immunoSEQ multiplex PCR; TCRdb keeps only in-frame clonotypes and omits some of them. Of tens of thousands of clones listed, about 87% are singletons. The sample in question was peripheral blood, obtained 28 days after the second dose of the MenACWY control vaccine. These receptors were taken from an adult who received the MenACWY meningococcal vaccine as a control.

This CDR3 is CASSLSSGDEKLFF. The CDR3 nucleotides are TGTGCCAGCAGTTTATCATCAGGGGATGAAAAACTGTTTTTT. V is TRBV27 and J is TRBJ1-4, with D perhaps TRBD1 (6 bases). The V end was cut by 0 bases, the J end by 6 bases, with 8 bases between. The germline V gene has CDR1 MNHEY and CDR2 SMNVEV (reference sequence). The CDR3 extends over 14 amino acids.

CDR3 coding DNA: TGTGCCAGCACCCGGGCCGACGGGAACACCATATATTTT. Its translation: CASTRADGNTIYF. This chain connects TRBV2 to TRBJ1-3; D not resolved. This CDR3 spans 13 amino acids. Trimming cost V 7 bases and J 7 bases, with 14 bases left between them. Germline lookup yields CDR1 SNHLY and CDR2 FYNNEI.

The V and J genes are TRBV7-8 and TRBJ1-3; TRBD1 might be the D (5 bases). Germline V lookup: CDR1 SGHVS, CDR2 FQNEAQ. The CDR3 runs 14 residues. The V end was cut by 3 bases, the J end by 3 bases, with 9 bases between. The CDR3 DNA reads as TGTGCCAGCAGCTTTGACAGTCTTGGAAACACCATATATTTT. Translating it yields CASSFDSLGNTIYF.

The table lists this clone with a few counts. The gene calls are TRBV30 and TRBJ2-7; no clear D gene. V lost 1 base to trimming and J lost 4 bases, with 8 bases between them. Germline CDR1 and CDR2: GTSNPN and SVGIG (reference sequence). This CDR3 contains 12 residues. DNA for the CDR3: TGTGCCTGGAGTGCCGATTTGTACGAGCAGTACTTC. Translation gives CAWSADLYEQYF.

V gene TRBV2 combines with J gene TRBJ1-6, with D maybe TRBD1 (5 bases). This CDR3 contains 12 residues. Germline V gene data show CDR1 as SNHLY and CDR2 as FYNNEI. Trimming took off 6 bases at V and 17 bases at J, with 17 bases between the two ends. Here the CDR3 reads CASRDSFPLVHF. In DNA, the CDR3 is TGTGCCAGCAGAGACAGCTTCCCTTTAGTCCACTTT.

The V call is TRBV5-6, the J call TRBJ1-2; D is perhaps TRBD1 (6 bases). This CDR3 is 12 amino acids long. V lost 1 base and J lost 8, with 9 bases in between. Germline V gene sequence: CDR1 SGHDT, CDR2 YYEEEE. The CDR3 DNA sequence: TGTGCCAGCAGCTTGTGGGACACCGGCTACACCTTC. Its translation is CASSLWDTGYTF.